These 18 T cell receptor beta chains came from one sample sequenced in a study of cytomegalovirus exposure and HLA in healthy donors. Use of 60 Vbeta and 13 Jbeta primers characterized the PCR. Produced via immunoSEQ multiplex PCR; TCRdb's table is partial and in-frame only. The table includes about 140,000 clones, around 80% detected once. The specimen sequenced was PBMCs. The receptors were gathered from a boy aged 2-15 years in good health and CMV-seronegative.

This chain links TRBV6-6 with TRBJ1-3; no firm D call. The CDR3 covers 16 residues. The ends were cut back, 0 bases at V and 12 bases at J, with 21 bases in the middle. The germline V gene encodes CDR1 MNHNY and CDR2 SVGAGI (reference sequence). CDR3 nucleotides: TGTGCCAGCAGTTACTCGTCCGGTCCGGGTGCCTCGGGCATATATTTT. This codes for CASSYSSGPGASGIYF.

This chain links TRBV4-2 with TRBJ2-7, with 11 bases matching TRBD2. The V and J ends lost 2 bases and 3 bases, in that order; junction bases with no gene match: 3. This CDR3 spans 15 amino acids. The germline V gene encodes CDR1 LGHNA and CDR2 YNFKEQ. For the CDR3, the DNA is TGTGCCAGCAGCCAAACTAGCGGGAGTAGCTACGAGCAGTACTTC. Protein product: CASSQTSGSSYEQYF.

The chain joins TRBV7-9 to TRBJ1-5, with TRBD1 as a possible D gene (6 bases). The CDR3 length is 13 residues. The V end was cut by 1 base, the J end by 11 bases, with 12 bases between. Germline V gene lookup returns CDR1 SEHNR and CDR2 FQNEAQ (reference sequence). The CDR3 nucleotides are TGTGCCAGCAGCTTAGGACAGGTGGAGACCCAGCATTTT. Protein product: CASSLGQVETQHF.

The rearrangement uses TRBV15 and TRBJ2-1, with D possibly matching TRBD2 (6 bases). CDR3 size: 15 residues. CDR1 is LNHNV and CDR2 is YYDKDF in the germline V gene (reference sequence). Trimming stripped 9 bases from V and 0 bases from J, with 15 bases between. DNA for the CDR3: TGTGCCACTAAAGGCGGGGCGAACTCCTACAATGAGCAGTTCTTC. As protein: CATKGGANSYNEQFF.

The V call is TRBV13, the J call TRBJ2-5; 9 positions agree with TRBD1. The last part of the DNA fits TRBJ2-7 better; the J call may be wrong. CDR3 size: 14 residues. Looked up from germline, CDR1 is PRHDT and CDR2 is FYEKMQ (reference sequence). CDR3 coding DNA: TGTGCCAGCAGCTCTAAGACAGGGGGTTACGAGCAGTACTTC. It yields the protein CASSSKTGGYEQYF.

J is TRBJ1-6 and V is TRBV5-1, with 8 bases aligning to TRBD1. CDR1 is SGHRS and CDR2 is YFSETQ in the germline V gene. This CDR3 contains 17 residues. The J segment lost 7 bases and the V segment lost 4 bases, leaving 13 bases of the junction unmatched. CDR3 DNA: TGCGCCAGCAGCCGAGAAGCGACAGGGGCGAAGAATTCACCCCTCCACTTT. As protein: CASSREATGAKNSPLHF.

The chain employs TRBV7-2 and TRBJ2-7; no reliable D call. Germline CDR1 is SGHTA and CDR2 is FQGNSA. Deletions cut 5 bases from V and 0 bases from J, with 14 bases between. The CDR3 totals 15 residues. This chain's CDR3 is CASSPAGRLSYEQYF. In DNA form, the CDR3 reads TGTGCCAGCAGCCCAGCAGGCCGCCTCTCCTACGAGCAGTACTTC.

The gene calls are TRBV5-6 and TRBJ1-5; no clear D gene. Germline CDR1 and CDR2: SGHDT and YYEEEE. The V end was cut by 2 bases, the J end by 0 bases, with 3 bases between. The CDR3 loop spans 13 amino acids. CDR3 in amino acids: CASSLYSNQPQHF. The CDR3 DNA is TGTGCCAGCAGCTTATATAGCAATCAGCCCCAGCATTTT. The entire variable domain, with the rest obtained from reference TRBV5-6 and TRBJ1-5, is as follows: DAGVTQSPTHLIKTRGQQVTLRCSPKSGHDTVSWYQQALGQGPQFIFQYYEEEERQRGNFPDRFSGHQFPNYSSELNVNALLLGDSALYLCASSLYSNQPQHFGDGTRLSIL.

This clone was counted a single time. The J gene is TRBJ2-2, the V gene TRBV7-9; TRBD2 matches at 9 bases. The V gene's germline CDR1 is SEHNR and CDR2 FQNEAQ (reference sequence). With 5 bases clipped from V and 6 bases from J, the junction kept 7 bases outside the gene matches. The CDR3 sequence is 15 residues long. This CDR3 reads CASSPSGVSAGELFF. The CDR3, as DNA: TGTGCCAGCAGCCCTAGCGGGGTATCGGCCGGGGAGCTGTTTTTT.

The chain carries TRBV5-6 and TRBJ2-1; D uncertain. This CDR3 has 14 amino acids. The V end was cut by 0 bases, the J end by 5 bases, with 9 bases between. CDR1 is SGHDT and CDR2 is YYEEEE in the germline V gene. In nucleotides, the CDR3 is TGTGCCAGCAGCTTGGTCCGGAGAGACAATGAGCAGTTCTTC. Translated: CASSLVRRDNEQFF.

This chain connects TRBV15 to TRBJ1-5; 10 positions match TRBD1. The CDR3 runs 16 residues. The V and J ends lost 6 bases and 6 bases, in that order; junction bases with no gene match: 11. CDR1 is LNHNV, CDR2 YYDKDF, per germline (reference sequence). The CDR3 spells CATRYKSGQGGQPQHF. The CDR3 DNA follows: TGTGCCACCAGATATAAGAGCGGACAGGGGGGTCAGCCCCAGCATTTT.

This clone was observed a few times. V gene TRBV4-2 combines with J gene TRBJ1-3; D gene uncertain. CDR1 is LGHNA and CDR2 is YNFKEQ in the germline V gene. V was cut by 2 bases and J by 0 bases, with 11 bases left in between. This CDR3 is 16 amino acids long. CDR3 protein: CASSQPGRISGNTIYF. CDR3 DNA: TGTGCCAGCAGCCAACCCGGGAGGATCTCTGGAAACACCATATATTTT.

The chain uses TRBV7-3 and TRBJ1-1; D perhaps matches TRBD1 (5 bases). Germline CDR1 SGHTA, CDR2 FQGTGA. This CDR3 spans 13 amino acids. The germline V and J ends were trimmed by 4 bases and 4 bases, with 10 bases remaining between them. CDR3 in DNA: TGTGCCAGCAGCTCGGCGGGGGTCACTGAAGCTTTCTTT. It is translated as CASSSAGVTEAFF.

The V and J genes are TRBV5-1 and TRBJ1-1; D gene ambiguous. Germline V gene lookup returns CDR1 SGHRS and CDR2 YFSETQ. The CDR3 is made up of 14 amino acids. Trimming pared 0 bases from V and 1 base from J, leaving 7 bases between. DNA of the CDR3: TGCGCCAGCAGCTTGGTCGTCTCGAACACTGAAGCTTTCTTT. Translation: CASSLVVSNTEAFF.

The chain uses TRBV15 and TRBJ1-3, with TRBD1 as a possible D gene (6 bases). Germline V gene lookup returns CDR1 LNHNV and CDR2 YYDKDF (reference sequence). Trimming left V 3 bases short and J 0 bases short, with 9 bases between. CDR3 length equals 15 residues. DNA of the CDR3: TGTGCCACCAGCAGGGACAGAGGCTCTGGAAACACCATATATTTT. Translating gives CATSRDRGSGNTIYF.

This chain connects TRBV29-1 to TRBJ2-1, with TRBD1 identical over 8 bases. Germline V gene data show CDR1 as SQVTM and CDR2 as ANQGSEA. After removal of 4 bases from V and 8 bases from J, the junction contained 10 bases not matched to a gene. The CDR3 is 14 amino acids. CDR3 residues: CSVVAGGGRYEQFF. Here the CDR3 DNA reads TGCAGCGTTGTAGCAGGGGGCGGACGATATGAGCAGTTCTTC.

CDR3: CASSLRGYGGELFF. CDR3 DNA sequence: TGTGCCAGCAGCTTAAGAGGGTACGGCGGGGAGCTGTTTTTT. The chain links TRBV7-3 to TRBJ2-2; a weak D match, TRBD2 (5 bases). The CDR3 sequence is 14 residues long. Trimming removed 1 base from V and 7 bases from J, with 10 bases in between. Germline lookup yields CDR1 SGHTA and CDR2 FQGTGA.

V usage is TRBV18 and J usage is TRBJ2-1; 7 bases line up with TRBD2. CDR1 KGHSH and CDR2 LQKENI come from the germline V gene. V shed 3 bases and J 5 bases; nucleotides not matched to a gene: 10. The CDR3 consists of 16 residues. The CDR3 nucleotides read TGTGCCAGCTCACCCTACACTAGCGATCTGGACAATGAGCAGTTCTTC. Protein: CASSPYTSDLDNEQFF.